This T cell receptor beta chain was retrieved from a study of response to subunit inactivated influenza vaccine. Each CDR3 protein is one row after TCRdb ran MiXCR on the RT-PCR reads. The sample records a few hundred thousand distinct CDR3 sequences, about 11% being singletons. In germline, CDR1 is MNHNS, CDR2 SASEGT. With V trimmed by 8 bases and J by 10 bases, 15 bases remained unmatched. The CDR3 contains 16 residues. The same specimen was also included in a second study, on T cells expressing NK-cell markers. That source reports: A 5'RACE template switching approach incorporating UMIs was used to make TCR beta cDNA. In sorted CD3+CD56+NKG2C+, CD3+CD56+NKG2C- and CD3+CD56-NKG2C+ T cells, TCR beta repertoires were obtained. Also leading the CD3+CD56-NKG2C+ fraction in a handful of donors were these clonotypes. HCMV specificity was not established for the expanded NKG2C+ T cell clones.

The sequence came from a man in his fifties or sixties who received an inactivated influenza vaccine. The sequencing used PBMCs from blood, collected on the day of vaccination. V usage is TRBV6-1 and J usage is TRBJ2-1; 12 bases fit TRBD2. The CDR3 reads CASRLAGGMGPGEQFF. Here the CDR3 DNA reads TGTGCCAGCCGGCTAGCGGGGGGGATGGGTCCAGGCGAGCAGTTCTTC.